This TCR beta chain stems from a study of shared clonotypes between healthy human individuals. Study-wide results and caveats: Represented diversity (both genetic and exposure-history) was limited by the small number of donors.

CDR3 length equals 15 residues. V was pared by 8 bases and J by 8 bases, with 8 bases of the junction left unmatched. The germline V gene has CDR1 LNHDA and CDR2 SQIVND (reference sequence). This clone has a handful of counts. Its antigen is as yet unknown. Only in-frame clones appear in the TCRdb table, and some are missing; sequencing was by immunoSEQ multiplex PCR. This sample has a few hundred thousand clones, with 79% found just once. The TCR was taken from a woman aged 40-49 years in good health. Some clones in this sample may be carry-over from other donors' samples. The specimen sequenced was PBMCs. The rearrangement joins TRBV19 to TRBJ2-2; 13 bases align to TRBD2. The CDR3 DNA sequence: TGTGCCAGTTCTGGACTAGCGGGAGAACCGGGGGAGCTGTTTTTT. This encodes CASSGLAGEPGELFF. Based on the CDR3 plus reference TRBV19 and TRBJ2-2, the full variable domain is DGGITQSPKYLFRKEGQNVTLSCEQNLNHDAMYWYRQDPGQGLRLIYYSQIVNDFQKGDIAEGYSVSREKKESFPLTVTSAQKNPTAFYLCASSGLAGEPGELFFGEGSRLTVL.